These 23 T cell receptor beta chains came from one sample sequenced in a study of CD8 T cells in ankylosing spondylitis. Each CDR3 protein gets one entry after TCRdb re-called the 5' RACE reads with MiXCR. The table has around 30,000 distinct CDR3 sequences, approximately 14% seen once. Sequenced input: blood. The receptors were sampled from a male donor with ankylosing spondylitis or in good health (not recorded which).

A few counts support this clonotype. The chain has TRBV27 and TRBJ2-7; 10 bases agree with TRBD1. Trimming cost V 6 bases and J 6 bases; bases outside gene matches: 5. This CDR3 is built from 13 residues. The germline gives CDR1 MNHEY, CDR2 SMNVEV (reference sequence). CDR3 region: CASSRTGGGEQYF. CDR3 DNA sequence: TGTGCCAGCAGCCGGACAGGGGGAGGCGAGCAGTACTTC.

In this sample, this clonotype turned up a few times. This chain links TRBV12-3 or TRBV12-4 with TRBJ2-5; no clear D gene. Trimming shortened V by 2 bases and J by 6 bases, and 13 bases separated the two germline ends. The CDR3 consists of 14 residues. CDR3 nucleotides: TGTGCCAGCAGTTTACAAGGCTACTTTCAGACCCAGTACTTC. Translation gives CASSLQGYFQTQYF.

The chain uses TRBV6-2 or TRBV6-3 and TRBJ2-1; D tentatively reads TRBD1 or TRBD2 (5 bases each). V lost 9 bases and J 2 bases, leaving 14 bases between the germline ends. Germline loops: CDR1 MNHEY, CDR2 SVGEGT. The CDR3 covers 14 residues. The CDR3 DNA reads TGTGCCAGTAGAGGGGACCTTACCTACAATGAGCAGTTCTTC. Translation gives CASRGDLTYNEQFF.

J is TRBJ1-5 and V is TRBV10-2, with unresolved D. The CDR3 is 12 residues long. In germline, CDR1 is WSHSY, CDR2 SAAADI. The germline V and J ends were trimmed by 4 bases and 4 bases, with 5 bases remaining between them. In DNA, the CDR3 is TGCGCCAGCAGTGGAGGGAATCAGCCCCAGCATTTT. Amino acids: CASSGGNQPQHF.

The chain has TRBV15 and TRBJ1-1, with D maybe TRBD1 (5 bases). Germline V gives CDR1 LNHNV, CDR2 YYDKDF (reference sequence). V was shortened by 1 base and J by 4 bases, with 10 bases between the two germline ends. The CDR3 has 14 residues. This CDR3 is CATSRGYGGTEAFF. The CDR3 bases are TGTGCCACCAGCAGAGGATATGGGGGCACTGAAGCTTTCTTT.

In this sample, this clonotype turned up a few times. The rearrangement links TRBV18 to TRBJ2-6; D is unclear. Between the trimmed V and J ends, which lost 3 bases and 2 bases, there was a span of 2 bases. This CDR3 comprises 13 residues. The germline gives CDR1 KGHSH, CDR2 LQKENI. The CDR3 nucleotides are TGTGCCAGCTCACCGACTGGGGCCAACGTCCTGACTTTC. Encoded protein: CASSPTGANVLTF.

The sample holds a few counts of this clonotype. The rearrangement joins TRBV7-6 to TRBJ1-1; D may be TRBD1 (6 bases). There are 15 residues in the CDR3. CDR1 SGHVS and CDR2 FNYEAQ come from the germline V gene. V was pared by 1 base and J by 0 bases, with 9 bases between. The CDR3 nucleotides are TGTGCCAGCAGCTTAGACTCAGGGGTGAACACTGAAGCTTTCTTT. This codes for CASSLDSGVNTEAFF.

The chain joins TRBV5-1 to TRBJ2-7; D unresolved. The germline CDR1 and CDR2 sequences are SGHRS and YFSETQ. CDR3 size: 12 residues. Trimming shortened V by 4 bases and J by 3 bases, and 8 bases separated the two germline ends. The CDR3 loop is CASSAVGYEQYF. The CDR3 coding sequence is TGCGCCAGCAGCGCGGTGGGCTACGAGCAGTACTTC. Combining the CDR3 with reference TRBV5-1 and TRBJ2-7 gives the whole variable domain KAGVTQTPRYLIKTRGQQVTLSCSPISGHRSVSWYQQTPGQGLQFLFEYFSETQRNKGNFPGRFSGRQFSNSRSEMNVSTLELGDSALYLCASSAVGYEQYFGPGTRLTVT.

This clonotype was seen more than once but under ten times. This chain joins TRBV4-3 and TRBJ2-7; 10 nucleotides line up with TRBD2. V trimming: 0 bases; J trimming: 5 bases; junction bases outside the gene matches: 7. The CDR3 extends over 16 amino acids. From germline, CDR1 is LGHNA and CDR2 YSLEER. DNA of the CDR3: TGCGCCAGCAGCCAAGAAAGCGGGAGGGCCGTGGACGAGCAGTACTTC. Translation: CASSQESGRAVDEQYF.

V gene TRBV28 combines with J gene TRBJ2-7, with 7 bases aligning to TRBD1. Germline V gene data show CDR1 as MDHEN and CDR2 as SYDVKM. V was pared by 8 bases and J by 4 bases, with 2 bases of the junction left unmatched. The length of the CDR3 is 11 residues. This CDR3 is CASGDSYEQYV. DNA of the CDR3: TGTGCCAGCGGGGACAGTTACGAGCAGTACGTC.

The CDR3 reads CASSQVPASGELFF. CDR3 DNA sequence: TGCGCCAGCAGCCAAGTTCCGGCATCCGGGGAGCTGTTTTTT. This chain uses TRBV4-3 with TRBJ2-2; D uncertain. Trimming removed 1 base from V and 6 bases from J, with 9 bases in between. Germline CDR1 is LGHNA and CDR2 is YSLEER. This CDR3 comprises 14 residues.

This clonotype was recorded many times. The V gene is TRBV4-3, the J gene TRBJ2-6; no firm D call. This CDR3 is 16 amino acids long. V lost 0 bases and J lost 0, with 6 bases in between. Germline values: CDR1 LGHNA, CDR2 YSLEER. CDR3 loop: CASSQDGLSGANVLTF. In DNA form, the CDR3 reads TGCGCCAGCAGCCAAGATGGGCTCTCTGGGGCCAACGTCCTGACTTTC.

In this sample, this clonotype turned up a few times. The V gene is TRBV4-2, the J gene TRBJ1-1; the D is unclear. The CDR3 has 14 amino acids. V lost 0 bases and J lost 8, with 13 bases in between. The V gene's germline CDR1 is LGHNA and CDR2 YNFKEQ. The CDR3 DNA reads as TGTGCCAGCAGCCAAGAGTTTATGAGAGGAGAAGCTTTCTTT. Translation: CASSQEFMRGEAFF.

The chain uses TRBV7-6 and TRBJ1-5, with 9 bases fitting TRBD1. CDR1 is SGHVS and CDR2 is FNYEAQ in the germline V gene. The CDR3 covers 15 residues. Trimming at V came to 3 bases and at J to 4 bases, leaving 4 bases not matched to a gene. As DNA, the CDR3 is TGTGCCAGCAGCTTGGGACAGGGAGTTAATCAGCCCCAGCATTTT. It is translated as CASSLGQGVNQPQHF.

This clonotype came up a few times. J is TRBJ2-7 and V is TRBV6-5, with 7 nucleotides matching TRBD1. Germline assignment: CDR1 MNHEY and CDR2 SVGAGI. The CDR3 contains 14 residues. Germline trimming cut 2 bases from V and 3 bases from J; bases unmatched to any gene: 4. The CDR3 DNA sequence: TGTGCCAGCAGTTACAGCAGGGGGAGCTACGAGCAGTACGTC. Its translation: CASSYSRGSYEQYV.

The chain employs TRBV6-1 and TRBJ2-1; D gene unclear. The germline CDR1 and CDR2 sequences are MNHNS and SASEGT. V was shortened by 3 bases and J by 0 bases, with 9 bases between the two germline ends. The CDR3 totals 15 residues. CDR3 nucleotides: TGTGCCAGCAGTGAGGACGGTAGCTCCTACAATGAGCAGTTCTTC. Protein product: CASSEDGSSYNEQFF.

Only a few counts were recorded for this clonotype. This chain links TRBV9 with TRBJ2-2; 9 bases align to TRBD2. The CDR3 consists of 15 residues. Germline V lookup: CDR1 SGDLS, CDR2 YYNGEE. Germline trimming cut 4 bases from V and 7 bases from J; bases unmatched to any gene: 8. For the CDR3, the DNA is TGTGCCAGCAGCACCCGCGGGGGGGTAAACGGGGAGCTGTTTTTT. It encodes CASSTRGGVNGELFF.

The rearrangement joins TRBV4-1 to TRBJ2-3, with D tentatively TRBD1 or TRBD2 (5 bases each). The CDR3 length is 17 residues. Germline CDR1 MGHRA, CDR2 YSYEKL. V dropped 2 bases and J dropped 4 bases, with 19 bases sitting between them. Here the CDR3 reads CASSQRRRDPGPDTQYF. The CDR3 region has the DNA TGCGCCAGCAGCCAAAGGAGAAGGGACCCCGGGCCAGATACGCAGTATTTT.

This chain links TRBV11-2 with TRBJ2-2; D call uncertain. There are 13 residues in the CDR3. Trimming stripped 6 bases from V and 6 bases from J, with 11 bases between. In germline, CDR1 is SGHAT, CDR2 FQNNGV. CDR3 nucleotides: TGTGCCAGCAGAGGAAGGGTGGCCGGGGAGCTGTTTTTT. Protein sequence: CASRGRVAGELFF.

The chain recombines TRBV12-3 or TRBV12-4 with TRBJ2-7; D possibly corresponds to TRBD1 (5 bases). Trimming removed 5 bases from V and 2 bases from J, with 10 bases in between. This CDR3 is 13 amino acids long. Here the CDR3 DNA reads TGTGCCAGCAGTCTACTCAGGGCCTACGAGCAGTACTTC. Residues: CASSLLRAYEQYF.

This clonotype was observed a handful of times. The rearrangement joins TRBV6-6 to TRBJ2-1; no definite D call. CDR1 is MNHNY and CDR2 is SVGAGI in the germline V gene (reference sequence). CDR3 length: 11 residues. V shed 6 bases and J shed 5 bases, with 5 bases lying between them. CDR3 amino acids: CASRVNNEQFF. The CDR3 DNA follows: TGTGCCAGCAGGGTGAACAATGAGCAGTTCTTC.

The CDR3 DNA sequence: TGCGCCAGCAGCCAAGATTCGGAACTCGGGGAGCTGTTTTTT. As protein: CASSQDSELGELFF. The chain links TRBV4-1 to TRBJ2-2; unclear D gene. The CDR3 length is 14 residues. Trimming removed 0 bases at V and 7 bases at J, with 9 bases between. Germline CDR1 MGHRA, CDR2 YSYEKL.

This sequence joins TRBV29-1 and TRBJ2-2; 11 bases fit TRBD2. CDR3 size: 16 residues. Germline assignment: CDR1 SQVTM and CDR2 ANQGSEA. Trimming took 2 bases from V and 5 from J; bases not matched to a gene: 7. The CDR3 spells CSVESARTSGTGELFF. In DNA form, the CDR3 reads TGCAGCGTTGAATCGGCCCGGACTAGCGGGACCGGGGAGCTGTTTTTT.